One T cell receptor (beta chain) is described in this entry. This clonotype has a count of ten or more. What antigen it recognizes has not been identified. No base quality information exists; no much larger clone differs at one position. These data are taken from a study of CD8+CD57+ T cells in acquired aplastic anemia (dated by TCRdb to between 2017 and 2018). In terms of the full investigation: A mean of about 3.2 ug of DNA, ranging from roughly 0.2 to 27.4 ug, was extracted from sorted CD4+ and CD8+ cells. CD8+CD57+ expansion was defined as frequency above the mean frequency observed in healthy subjects.

Patients chosen for sequencing had shown expansion of CD8+CD57+ cells by flow cytometry. Every patient had a diagnosis of severe acquired aplastic anemia based on International Study of Aplastic Anemia and Agranulocytosis and Camitta criteria. At the time blood was sampled, none of the patients had received any therapy. The study deep-sequenced TCR repertoires of sorted CD4+ and CD8+ blood T cells from severe aplastic anemia patients and healthy subjects. In the USA, patient enrollment took place under clinicaltrials.gov protocols 00001620, 01623167, 00001397, 00071045, 00081523 and 00961064. Ficoll-Paque density gradient centrifugation was used to isolate peripheral blood mononuclear cells. Before DNA was extracted, CD4+ and CD8+ T cells were sorted using either FACS or magnetic beads. Genomic DNA was used as template for profiling of TCR beta VDJ combinations and CDR3 sequences. An Illumina HiSeq 2000 was used for TCR repertoire sequencing. The study's own analysis went as follows. Repertoire assessment relied on Simpson's diversity index, CDR3 size and DJ length profiles, and TRBV/TRBJ rearrangement plots. The most abundant DNA sequence in the deep sequencing data was defined as the immunodominant clone. CDR3 amino acid sequences were checked for sharing across subjects and were also compared against the VDJdb database and published repertoires. The public reads were reanalyzed by TCRdb: fastp trimming at Q25, MiXCR alignment, in-frame beta chains only. Every CDR3 protein is listed once, alongside the most common genes and DNA of its rows. The V and J calls and clone size come from TCRdb's table, not from the authors' own analysis. This sample comprises about 160,000 distinct CDR3 sequences, about 70% of them detected only once. The top ten clones comprise 40% to 55% of the sample.

What the work shows at the level of the full study, not this receptor alone: Between patients and healthy controls, no significant difference in CD8+ Simpson's diversity was found (P=0.060). Around 30 CD8+ CDR3 sequences were found to be shared between patients and controls, but these sequences appeared to be highly expressed in patients and within the immunodominant clones of the patients.

Its CDR3 holds 14 amino acids, cysteine through phenylalanine. Only the CDR3 part of the read is kept: 42 bases, read in frame from the first base. The V and J ends are trimmed by 0 bases and 4 bases, leaving 8 bases between them. CDR1 and CDR2 are read off the germline V gene as MNHEY and SVGEGT. The chain joins TRBV6-2 or TRBV6-3 to TRBJ2-3, with the D gene call left open. The source is a human donor with aplastic anemia. Material for sequencing was sorted CD4+, CD8+, or CD8+CD57+ T cells (not recorded which) from PBMCs. The nucleotide sequence is TGTGCCAGCAGTTACTCGGAAGCAGCAGATACGCAGTATTTT. It encodes CASSYSEAADTQYF.